Sequencing of this T cell receptor beta chain was carried out in a study of brain T cells in children with intractable seizures. Study-wide findings and caveats: Pre- and post-surgery blood differed in depth, so pre-surgery absences may be undersampling.

CDR3 length: 15 amino acids. The sequenced cases were selected for having the highest brain T cell transcript signatures. Sequencing used immunoSEQ multiplex PCR; TCRdb keeps in-frame clones, though not all of them. The sample consists of 70,000 to 90,000 clones, just over 90% of them appearing once. As to this clone: Its antigen is unidentified.

This chain connects TRBV21-1 to TRBJ2-2; TRBD1 was called by the table and not checked on the DNA. TRBV21-1 is reported as a pseudogene. Sequenced material: peripheral blood, taken at surgery. This receptor was identified in a boy younger than two with tuberous sclerosis and intractable seizures. This CDR3 is CASDLPGQGPGELFF. In DNA, the CDR3 is TGTGCCAGTGACCTCCCGGGACAGGGGCCCGGGGAGCTGTTTTTT.